The rows below give T cell receptor beta chains drawn from one sample of a study of blood T cell repertoires in COVID-19. Method: immunoSEQ multiplex PCR; TCRdb's copy keeps in-frame clones and lacks some. The repertoire holds fewer than 250,000 clones, with roughly four fifths as singletons. Sequenced material: peripheral blood. The receptors shown here come from a woman aged 40-49 years with active or convalescent COVID-19. Both conserved end residues are part of each CDR3. Fields, in order: J gene, clone size, D gene, V gene, CDR3 DNA, CDR3 protein. The D gene is left open where the match is weak. Clone size is stated in some rows and not others, as once, few, many or a class when expanded.

TRBJ1-2 once - TRBV28 TGTGCCAGCAGTTTAGTCGCGGATTATGGCTACACCTTC CASSLVADYGYTF
TRBJ2-7 - - TRBV6-2/TRBV6-3 TGTGCCAGCAGTTACTCGACCAGGTCCGAGCAGTACTTC CASSYSTRSEQYF
TRBJ2-7 - TRBD1 TRBV28 TGTGCCAGCAACTATGGACAGGCGGGCACCTACGAGCAGTACTTC CASNYGQAGTYEQYF
TRBJ2-7 - - TRBV19 TGTGCCAGTCCCTTCAAGCGGAACTACGAGCAGTACTTC CASPFKRNYEQYF
TRBJ1-5 once - TRBV2 TGTGCCAGCAGGGAGGGCTATGTTCAGCCCCAGCATTTT CASREGYVQPQHF
TRBJ1-5 once - TRBV12-3/TRBV12-4 TGTGCCAGCAGCCGGCAGCTAGATGAGCCCCAGCATTTT CASSRQLDEPQHF
TRBJ1-5 - TRBD1 TRBV2 TGTGCCAGCAGTAGGGACAGGGGCAATCAGCCCCAGCATTTT CASSRDRGNQPQHF
TRBJ1-2 - - TRBV28 TGTGCCAGCAGTTTAAGCGGGGCGATCCTTTATGGCTACACCTTC CASSLSGAILYGYTF
TRBJ1-2 once TRBD1 TRBV27 TGTGCCAGCAGTTTATACCCCACCAGGGGGGACTATGGCTACACCTTC CASSLYPTRGDYGYTF
TRBJ2-1 - - TRBV18 TGTGCCAGCTCATTATACGGGACTGCCGAGGCCGAGCAGTTCTTC CASSLYGTAEAEQFF
TRBJ2-5 few TRBD1 TRBV24-1 TGTGCCACCCAAAACGACAGGGCCCCTGAGGAGACCCAGTACTTC CATQNDRAPEETQYF
TRBJ1-1 - - TRBV9 TGTGCCAGCAGCGTAGGGGGAGACACTGAAGCTTTCTTT CASSVGGDTEAFF
TRBJ1-4 - - TRBV7-3 TGTGCCAGCAGCTTAAAACCTTGGGGCGGCGACTTTAATGAAAAACTGTTTTTT CASSLKPWGGDFNEKLFF
TRBJ2-7 few - TRBV4-1 TGCGCCAGCAGCCCCGGAGGGTCTCGGCAGTACTTC CASSPGGSRQYF
TRBJ2-7 once - TRBV30 TGTGCCTGGAGAGGACTATTCCACGAGCAGTACTTC CAWRGLFHEQYF
TRBJ1-5 - - TRBV19 TGTGCCAGTAGCAATTCAATAGGAGGAAATCAGCCCCAGCATTTT CASSNSIGGNQPQHF
TRBJ1-5 - - TRBV29-1 TGCAGCACTCATGAGAGCCATAGCAATCAGCCCCAGCATTTT CSTHESHSNQPQHF
TRBJ1-1 - - TRBV4-3 TGCGCCAGCAGACAGGCGAAGAACACTGAAGCTTTCTTT CASRQAKNTEAFF
TRBJ2-5 - - TRBV3-1/TRBV3-2 TGTGCCAGCAGCGGTGGAGGGAAAGTACAAGAGACCCAGTACTTC CASSGGGKVQETQYF
TRBJ2-5 once - TRBV5-4 TGTGCCAGCAGCTTGGGGGGGGTAAGCAGACAAGAGACCCAGTACTTC CASSLGGVSRQETQYF
TRBJ1-2 - TRBD1 TRBV18 TGTGCCAGCTCAGATGACACAGGGGCAAATGGCTACACCTTC CASSDDTGANGYTF
TRBJ2-2 - - TRBV24-1 TGTGCCACCAGTGCCGGCACCGGGGAGCTGTTTTTT CATSAGTGELFF
TRBJ1-1 - - TRBV18 TGTGCCAGCTCACCTATCGAACTACAGGGTAACACTGAAGCTTTCTTT CASSPIELQGNTEAFF
TRBJ2-7 - - TRBV3-1/TRBV3-2 TGTGCCAGCAGTCGGACTGGCTACGAGCAGTACTTC CASSRTGYEQYF
TRBJ1-2 - TRBD1 TRBV7-9 TGTGCCAGCAGCTGGACAGGGGAGGGTTATGGCTACACCTTC CASSWTGEGYGYTF
TRBJ1-6 few - TRBV9 TGTGCCAGCAGCGTAGACCCAGTGAATTCACCCCTCCACTTT CASSVDPVNSPLHF
TRBJ1-3 - TRBD1 TRBV9 TGTGCCAGCAGCGGCCCGGGACAGACCTCTGGAAACACCATATATTTT CASSGPGQTSGNTIYF
TRBJ2-7 - TRBD1 TRBV28 TGTGCCAGCACGGTAGGGGGCCGACCTTCCTACGAGCAGTACTTC CASTVGGRPSYEQYF
TRBJ2-1 - - TRBV7-9 TGTGCCAGCACCATAGGGGCCAATGAGCAGTTCTTC CASTIGANEQFF
TRBJ1-1 - - TRBV24-1 TGTGCCACCAGTGTCGGTCGGGGGAACACTGAAGCTTTCTTT CATSVGRGNTEAFF
TRBJ1-1 - - TRBV7-9 TGTGCCAGCAGCTTAGGTGGAGCGGGCGACACTGAAGCTTTCTTT CASSLGGAGDTEAFF
TRBJ2-3 once TRBD1 TRBV28 TGTGCCAGCAGCCTAACAGGGGCTGGCACAGATACGCAGTATTTT CASSLTGAGTDTQYF
TRBJ1-4 - - TRBV28 TGTGCCAGCGTCCAGGCAGGTTCAACTAATGAAAAACTGTTTTTT CASVQAGSTNEKLFF
TRBJ1-4 - - TRBV28 TGTGCCAGCGCGGTGGTCGGAACAGGGGAAAAACTGTTTTTT CASAVVGTGEKLFF
TRBJ1-6 - TRBD1 TRBV2 TGTGCCAGCAGTGGGGACAGGGCAAATAATTCACCCCTCCACTTT CASSGDRANNSPLHF
TRBJ2-2 - TRBD1 TRBV5-1 TGCGCCAGCAGCTTTCCCGCCGGGACAGGGGGGGCCGGGGAGCTGTTTTTT CASSFPAGTGGAGELFF
TRBJ1-4 few - TRBV2 TGTGCCAGCAGTGATCACCGGGTTTTAGAAAAACTGTTTTTT CASSDHRVLEKLFF
TRBJ2-2 - TRBD1 TRBV11-2 TGTGCCAGCAGCCGAAAGGGACAGGGGGTGACCGGGGAGCTGTTTTTT CASSRKGQGVTGELFF
TRBJ1-2 - TRBD1 TRBV6-5 TGTGCCAGTCGGACAGGGGGCAGTTATGGCTACACCTTC CASRTGGSYGYTF
TRBJ1-1 - TRBD1 TRBV3-1/TRBV3-2 TGTGCCAGCAGCCTGGGACAGGCGAACACTGAAGCTTTCTTT CASSLGQANTEAFF
TRBJ2-7 - TRBD1 TRBV6-5 TGTGCCAGCAGCAGGACAGGCACTTCCTACGAGCAGTACTTC CASSRTGTSYEQYF
TRBJ2-7 - - TRBV30 TGTGCCTGGAGTGTACAAACTAACTCCTACGAGCAGTACTTC CAWSVQTNSYEQYF